This TCR beta chain was documented in a study of cytomegalovirus exposure and HLA in healthy donors. The PCR used 60 Vbeta and 13 Jbeta primers. This table comes from immunoSEQ multiplex PCR, and its TCRdb copy is limited to in-frame clones, with some not included. The profile covers approximately 120,000 clones, with approximately 89% appearing a single time and about 6.7% taken by the ten largest. There are 16 residues in the CDR3. The V end was cut by 2 bases, the J end by 1 base, with 12 bases between. Germline loops: CDR1 SGHTA, CDR2 FQGTGA. The origin of this receptor is a woman aged 25 to 45 in good health and CMV-seropositive. This chain uses TRBV7-3 with TRBJ2-1; D is perhaps TRBD2 (6 bases). The sequenced sample was PBMCs. CDR3 residues: CASSLSGDLSYNEQFF. In DNA form, the CDR3 reads TGTGCCAGCAGCTTATCGGGGGACTTATCCTACAATGAGCAGTTCTTC.